This T cell receptor beta chain was documented in a study of CD8+ T cells in alopecia areata. Losses at the gene ends were 7 bases for V and 4 bases for J; bases not matched to a gene: 12. Germline CDR1 reads SEHNR; CDR2 reads FQNEAQ (reference sequence). The CDR3 extends over 15 amino acids. Isolated RNA was reverse transcribed into cDNA used as the sequencing template. The table came from immunoSEQ multiplex PCR; TCRdb's copy has only in-frame clones and leaves some out. The sample has a few hundred thousand clones; more than 50% are singletons. This clone was seen a single time. What it recognizes is unknown. Whole-study findings and limits: The study found higher clonality in lesional than normal scalp, especially in alopecia totalis/universalis. In scalp samples, resident alphabeta T cells of normal skin are also sequenced.

V usage is TRBV7-9 and J usage is TRBJ2-7, with 8 bases lining up with TRBD1. The source of this sequence is a human donor in good health. The sample was CD8+ T cells sorted from blood. The CDR3 sequence is CASTSTGENGYEQYF. The CDR3 DNA reads as TGTGCCAGCACCTCGACAGGGGAGAACGGATACGAGCAGTACTTC.